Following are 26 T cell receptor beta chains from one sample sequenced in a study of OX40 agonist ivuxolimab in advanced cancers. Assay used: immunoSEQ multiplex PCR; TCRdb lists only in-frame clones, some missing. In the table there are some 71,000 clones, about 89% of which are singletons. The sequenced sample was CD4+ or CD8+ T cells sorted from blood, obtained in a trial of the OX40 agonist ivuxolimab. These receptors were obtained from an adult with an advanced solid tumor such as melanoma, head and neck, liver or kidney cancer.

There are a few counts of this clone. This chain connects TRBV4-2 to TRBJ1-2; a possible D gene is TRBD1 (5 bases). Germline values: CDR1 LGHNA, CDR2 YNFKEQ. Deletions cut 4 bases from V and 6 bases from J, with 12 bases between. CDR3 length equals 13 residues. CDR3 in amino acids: CASSRGDGDGYTF. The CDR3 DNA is TGTGCCAGCAGCCGGGGGGACGGGGATGGCTACACCTTC.

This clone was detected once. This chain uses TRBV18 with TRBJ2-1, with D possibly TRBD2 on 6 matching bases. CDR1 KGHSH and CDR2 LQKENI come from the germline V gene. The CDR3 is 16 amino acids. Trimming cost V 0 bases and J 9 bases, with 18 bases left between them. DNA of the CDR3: TGTGCCAGCTCACCACCGCCGGGGGAGGCGTTATCTGAGCAGTTCTTC. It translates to CASSPPPGEALSEQFF.

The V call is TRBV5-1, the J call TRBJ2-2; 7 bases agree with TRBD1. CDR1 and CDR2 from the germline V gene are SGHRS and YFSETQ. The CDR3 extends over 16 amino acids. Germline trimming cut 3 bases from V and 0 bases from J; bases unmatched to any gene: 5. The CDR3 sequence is CASSYSGTANTGELFF. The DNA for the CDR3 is TGCGCCAGCAGCTATTCCGGGACAGCGAACACCGGGGAGCTGTTTTTT.

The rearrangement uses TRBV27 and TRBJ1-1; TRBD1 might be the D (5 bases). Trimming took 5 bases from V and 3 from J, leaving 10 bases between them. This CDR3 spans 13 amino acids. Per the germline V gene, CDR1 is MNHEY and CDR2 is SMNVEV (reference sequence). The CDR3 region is CASSLGVDTEAFF. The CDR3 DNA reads TGTGCCAGCAGTCTAGGGGTAGACACTGAAGCTTTCTTT.

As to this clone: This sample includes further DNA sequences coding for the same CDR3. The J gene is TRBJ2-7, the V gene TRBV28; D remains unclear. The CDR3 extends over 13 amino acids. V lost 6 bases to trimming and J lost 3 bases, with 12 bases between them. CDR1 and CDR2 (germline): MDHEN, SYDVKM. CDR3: CASSFRLHYEQYF. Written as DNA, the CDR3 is TGTGCCAGCAGCTTCCGACTGCACTACGAGCAGTACTTC.

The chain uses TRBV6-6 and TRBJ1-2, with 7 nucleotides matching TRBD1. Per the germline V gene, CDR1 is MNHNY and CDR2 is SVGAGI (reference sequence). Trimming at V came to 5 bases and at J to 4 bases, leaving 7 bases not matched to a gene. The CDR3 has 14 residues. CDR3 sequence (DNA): TGTGCCAGCAGTCCGACAGGGAATCCCTATGGCTACACCTTC. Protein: CASSPTGNPYGYTF.

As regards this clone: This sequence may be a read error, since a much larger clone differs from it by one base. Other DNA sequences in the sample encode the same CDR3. CDR3 region: CATSFGTGEETQYF. CDR3 bases: TGTGCCACCAGCTTCGGGACAGGGGAGGAGACCCAGTACTTC. The chain carries TRBV15 and TRBJ2-5, with TRBD1 matching over 10 bases. J lost 5 bases, V lost 5 bases, and 5 bases had no gene match. The CDR3 is 14 amino acids. CDR1 and CDR2 from the germline V gene are LNHNV and YYDKDF (reference sequence).

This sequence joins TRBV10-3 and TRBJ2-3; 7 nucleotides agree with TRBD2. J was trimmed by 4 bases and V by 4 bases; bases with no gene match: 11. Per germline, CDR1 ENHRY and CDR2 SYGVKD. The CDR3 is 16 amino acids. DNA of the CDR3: TGTGCCATCAGTGTGGCCTGGGAGGGACGAGCAGATACGCAGTATTTT. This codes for CAISVAWEGRADTQYF.

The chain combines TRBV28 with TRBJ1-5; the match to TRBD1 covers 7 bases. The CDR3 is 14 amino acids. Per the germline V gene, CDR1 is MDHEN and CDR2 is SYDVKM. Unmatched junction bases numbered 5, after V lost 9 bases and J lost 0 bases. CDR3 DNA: TGTGCCAGTGGGACAGATTATAGCAATCAGCCCCAGCATTTT. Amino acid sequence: CASGTDYSNQPQHF. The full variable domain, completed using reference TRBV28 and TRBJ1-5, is DVKVTQSSRYLVKRTGEKVFLECVQDMDHENMFWYRQDPGLGLRLIYFSYDVKMKEKGDIPEGYSVSREKKERFSLILESASTNQTSMYLCASGTDYSNQPQHFGDGTRLSIL.

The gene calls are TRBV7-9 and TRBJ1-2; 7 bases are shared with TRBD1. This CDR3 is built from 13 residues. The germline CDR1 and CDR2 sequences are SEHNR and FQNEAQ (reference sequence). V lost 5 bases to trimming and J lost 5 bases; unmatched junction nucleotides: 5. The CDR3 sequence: CASSERDSYGYTF. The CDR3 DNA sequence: TGTGCCAGCAGCGAGAGGGACAGTTATGGCTACACCTTC.

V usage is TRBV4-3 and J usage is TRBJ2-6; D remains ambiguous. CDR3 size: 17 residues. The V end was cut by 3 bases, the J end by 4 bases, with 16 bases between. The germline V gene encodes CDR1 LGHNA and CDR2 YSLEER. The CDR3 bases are TGCGCCAGCAGCCAGACCTATGACGCTGAGGGGGCCAACGTCCTGACTTTC. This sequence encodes CASSQTYDAEGANVLTF.

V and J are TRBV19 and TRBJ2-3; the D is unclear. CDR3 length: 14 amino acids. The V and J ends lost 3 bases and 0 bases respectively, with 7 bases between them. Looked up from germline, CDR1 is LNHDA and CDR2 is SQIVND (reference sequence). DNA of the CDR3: TGTGCCAGTAGTATGAGAGGCAGCACAGATACGCAGTATTTT. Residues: CASSMRGSTDTQYF.

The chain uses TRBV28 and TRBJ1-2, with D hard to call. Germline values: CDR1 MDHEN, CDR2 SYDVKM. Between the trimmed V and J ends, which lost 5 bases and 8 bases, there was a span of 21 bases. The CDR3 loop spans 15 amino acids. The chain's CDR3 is CASSTRMVALGGYTF. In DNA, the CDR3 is TGTGCCAGCAGTACTCGCATGGTGGCCCTCGGCGGCTACACCTTC.

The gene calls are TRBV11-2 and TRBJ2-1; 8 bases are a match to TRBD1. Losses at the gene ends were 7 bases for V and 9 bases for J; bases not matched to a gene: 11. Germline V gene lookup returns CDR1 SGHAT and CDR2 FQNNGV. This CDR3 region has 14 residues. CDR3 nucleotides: TGTGCCAGCACCGGGACAGGACGTTTTGGTGAGCAGTTCTTC. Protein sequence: CASTGTGRFGEQFF.

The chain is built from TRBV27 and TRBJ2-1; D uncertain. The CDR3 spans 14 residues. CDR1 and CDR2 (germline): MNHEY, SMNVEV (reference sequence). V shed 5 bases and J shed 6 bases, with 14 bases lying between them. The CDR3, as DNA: TGTGCCAGCAGTCCCGGATTGGGTTCCAATGAGCAGTTCTTC. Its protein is CASSPGLGSNEQFF.

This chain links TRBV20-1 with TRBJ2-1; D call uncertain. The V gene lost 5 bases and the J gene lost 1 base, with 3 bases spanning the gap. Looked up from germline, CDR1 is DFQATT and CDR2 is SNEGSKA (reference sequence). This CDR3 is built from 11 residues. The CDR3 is CSAVSYNEQFF. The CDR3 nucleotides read TGCAGTGCTGTATCCTACAATGAGCAGTTCTTC.

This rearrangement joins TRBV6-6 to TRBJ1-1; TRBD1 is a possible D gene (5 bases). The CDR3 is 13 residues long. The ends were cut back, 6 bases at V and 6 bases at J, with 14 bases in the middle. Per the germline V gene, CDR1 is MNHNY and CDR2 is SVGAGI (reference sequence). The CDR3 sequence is CASRLPGAPEAFF. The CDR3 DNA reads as TGTGCCAGCAGGCTACCCGGGGCGCCTGAAGCTTTCTTT.

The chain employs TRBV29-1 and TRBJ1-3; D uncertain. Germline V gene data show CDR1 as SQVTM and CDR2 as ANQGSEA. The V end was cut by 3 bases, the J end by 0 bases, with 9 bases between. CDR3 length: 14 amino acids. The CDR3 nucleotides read TGCAGCGTTGAGCCAGCCCTCTCTGGAAACACCATATATTTT. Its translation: CSVEPALSGNTIYF.

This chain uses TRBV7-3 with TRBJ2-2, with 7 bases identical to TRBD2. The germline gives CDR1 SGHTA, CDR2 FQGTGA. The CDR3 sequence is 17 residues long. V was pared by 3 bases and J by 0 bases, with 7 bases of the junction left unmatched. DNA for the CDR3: TGTGCCAGCAGCTTTGCTAGCGGTGACTCGAACACCGGGGAGCTGTTTTTT. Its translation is CASSFASGDSNTGELFF.

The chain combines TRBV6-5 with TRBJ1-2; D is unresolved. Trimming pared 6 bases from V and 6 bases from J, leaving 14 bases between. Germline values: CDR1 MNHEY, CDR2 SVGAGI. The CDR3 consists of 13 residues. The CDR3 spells CASRPGGQDGYTF. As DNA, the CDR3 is TGTGCCAGCAGGCCGGGTGGGCAGGATGGCTACACCTTC.

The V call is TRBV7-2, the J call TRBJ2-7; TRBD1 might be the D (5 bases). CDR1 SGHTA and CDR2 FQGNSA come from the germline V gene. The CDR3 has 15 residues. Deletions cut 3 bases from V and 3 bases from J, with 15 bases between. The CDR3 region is CASSLGRGRGYEQYF. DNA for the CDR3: TGTGCCAGCAGCTTGGGCCGCGGTAGGGGCTACGAGCAGTACTTC.

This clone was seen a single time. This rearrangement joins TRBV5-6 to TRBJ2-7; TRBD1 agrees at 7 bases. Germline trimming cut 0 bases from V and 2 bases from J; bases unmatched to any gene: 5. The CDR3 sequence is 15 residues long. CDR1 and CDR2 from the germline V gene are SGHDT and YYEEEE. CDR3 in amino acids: CASSLALTGTYEQYF. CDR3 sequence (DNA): TGTGCCAGCAGCTTGGCCCTGACAGGGACCTACGAGCAGTACTTC.

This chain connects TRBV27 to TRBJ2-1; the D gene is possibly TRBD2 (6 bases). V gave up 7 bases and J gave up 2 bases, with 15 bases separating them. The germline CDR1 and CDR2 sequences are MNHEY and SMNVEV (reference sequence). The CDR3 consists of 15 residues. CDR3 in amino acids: CASTSMPGAYNEQFF. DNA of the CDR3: TGTGCCAGCACCTCCATGCCGGGAGCCTACAATGAGCAGTTCTTC.

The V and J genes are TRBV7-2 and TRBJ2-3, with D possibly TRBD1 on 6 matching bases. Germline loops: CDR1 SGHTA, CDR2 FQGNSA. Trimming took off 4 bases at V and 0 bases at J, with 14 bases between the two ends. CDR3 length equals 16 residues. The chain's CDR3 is CASSYFGGGSTDTQYF. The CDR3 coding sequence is TGTGCCAGCAGCTACTTTGGGGGCGGGAGCACAGATACGCAGTATTTT.

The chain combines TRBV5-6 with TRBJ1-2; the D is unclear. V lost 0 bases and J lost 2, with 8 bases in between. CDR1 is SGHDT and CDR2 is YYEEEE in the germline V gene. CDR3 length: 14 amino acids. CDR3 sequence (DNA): TGTGCCAGCAGCTTGGTATCGGGGAACTATGGCTACACCTTC. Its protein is CASSLVSGNYGYTF.

The CDR3 DNA reads as TGTGCCAGCAGCCCAGAGACAGGGGGCGCATATCAGCCCCAGCATTTT. Translating it yields CASSPETGGAYQPQHF. The V gene is TRBV7-9, the J gene TRBJ1-5; 10 bases match TRBD1. After removal of 5 bases from V and 5 bases from J, the junction contained 9 bases not matched to a gene. CDR1 and CDR2 from the germline V gene are SEHNR and FQNEAQ (reference sequence). This CDR3 spans 16 amino acids.